The 21 T cell receptor beta chains listed next were all sequenced from one sample in a study of T cells in Graves' hyperthyroidism and ophthalmopathy. RNA transcripts gave rise to amplified TCR beta CDR3 regions. The HTBI primer set drove a first-round RT-PCR of the TCR CDR3. Each CDR3 protein gets one entry after TCRdb re-called the multiplex PCR reads with MiXCR. Here the sample spans some 420,000 distinct CDR3 sequences, roughly an eighth being singletons. Sequencing was carried out using blood. These receptors originate from a woman younger than 35 with Graves' hyperthyroidism.

This clonotype came up many times. The genes are TRBV30 and TRBJ2-3; D might be TRBD2 (6 bases). With 3 bases removed from V and 7 bases from J, the gap between germline ends came to 11 bases. Germline values: CDR1 GTSNPN, CDR2 SVGIG (reference sequence). The CDR3 is 12 amino acids. CDR3 loop: CAWSGSANTQYF. CDR3 sequence (DNA): TGTGCCTGGAGCGGGAGCGCAAATACGCAGTATTTT.

There are a few counts of this clonotype. This sequence joins TRBV7-2 and TRBJ2-5, with TRBD1 matching 8 bases. The length of the CDR3 is 15 residues. Germline V gene sequence: CDR1 SGHTA, CDR2 FQGNSA. Trimming removed 5 bases from V and 6 bases from J; junction bases left unmatched: 11. The CDR3 region has the DNA TGTGCCAGCAGCCCGTTCGCAGGGGGCGGGCAGACCCAGTACTTC. Its translation: CASSPFAGGGQTQYF. Full variable domain (remainder filled in from reference TRBV7-2 and TRBJ2-5): GAGVSQSPSNKVTEKGKDVELRCDPISGHTALYWYRQSLGQGLEFLIYFQGNSAPDKSGLPSDRFSAERTGGSVSTLTIQRTQQEDSAVYLCASSPFAGGGQTQYFGPGTRLLVL.

In this sample, this clonotype turned up a few times. The chain employs TRBV5-6 and TRBJ2-7, with 9 bases matching TRBD2. Germline-derived CDR1 and CDR2 are SGHDT and YYEEEE. This CDR3 has 17 residues. V was pared by 0 bases and J by 2 bases, with 9 bases of the junction left unmatched. The CDR3 DNA reads TGTGCCAGCAGCTTGGCTTCCCAAGCGGGAGGCCCCTACGAGCAGTACTTC. Translating it yields CASSLASQAGGPYEQYF.

The V and J genes are TRBV5-4 and TRBJ2-2, with D unclear. Trimming cost V 0 bases and J 7 bases, with 16 bases left between them. Per germline, CDR1 SGHNT and CDR2 YYREEE (reference sequence). The CDR3 extends over 16 amino acids. This chain's CDR3 is CASSLELLGSGGELFF. In DNA form, the CDR3 reads TGTGCCAGCAGCTTGGAGTTGTTGGGCTCCGGCGGGGAGCTGTTTTTT.

This clonotype was picked up a small number of times. The chain carries TRBV28 and TRBJ2-1; D is perhaps TRBD2 (7 bases). The CDR3 runs 15 residues. V lost 7 bases and J 9 bases, leaving 22 bases between the germline ends. Germline V gene sequence: CDR1 MDHEN, CDR2 SYDVKM. CDR3 sequence reads: CASKLGGRETREQFF. The CDR3 DNA reads TGTGCCAGCAAATTAGGGGGGCGGGAGACCCGTGAGCAGTTCTTC.

The chain has TRBV27 and TRBJ2-3, with TRBD2 matching over 15 bases. The CDR3 loop spans 19 amino acids. CDR1 and CDR2 (germline): MNHEY, SMNVEV (reference sequence). V shed 5 bases and J 0 bases; nucleotides not matched to a gene: 9. In DNA form, the CDR3 reads TGTGCCAGCAGTAAAAGGACTAGCGGGAGGGGAGATAGCACAGATACGCAGTATTTT. Protein sequence: CASSKRTSGRGDSTDTQYF.

This clonotype was seen repeatedly, ten times or more. This chain joins TRBV20-1 and TRBJ2-2; 14 bases agree with TRBD2. CDR1 DFQATT and CDR2 SNEGSKA come from the germline V gene (reference sequence). The CDR3 spans 18 residues. Losses at the gene ends were 1 base for V and 2 bases for J; bases not matched to a gene: 6. DNA of the CDR3: TGCAGTGCTAGAGCCGGGACTAGCGGGAGTGTAAACACCGGGGAGCTGTTTTTT. It yields the protein CSARAGTSGSVNTGELFF.

This clonotype appeared many times. The chain is built from TRBV28 and TRBJ1-1; D call uncertain. Looked up from germline, CDR1 is MDHEN and CDR2 is SYDVKM. There are 14 residues in the CDR3. With 2 bases removed from V and 0 bases from J, the gap between germline ends came to 7 bases. CDR3 amino acids: CASSLGRMNTEAFF. In DNA form, the CDR3 reads TGTGCCAGCAGTTTAGGAAGGATGAACACTGAAGCTTTCTTT.

This rearrangement joins TRBV6-1 to TRBJ1-5; D is ambiguous. The germline gives CDR1 MNHNS, CDR2 SASEGT. The V gene lost 5 bases and the J gene lost 6 bases, with 20 bases spanning the gap. The CDR3 extends over 16 amino acids. The CDR3 region has the DNA TGTGCCAGCAGTCCCTACGAAAGGGCTGGTGGTCAGCCCCAGCATTTT. Protein sequence: CASSPYERAGGQPQHF.

This clonotype came up many times. This chain connects TRBV28 to TRBJ1-5; D may be TRBD1 (6 bases). CDR3 length: 14 amino acids. Germline values: CDR1 MDHEN, CDR2 SYDVKM. Trimming took 5 bases from V and 7 from J, leaving 15 bases between them. The CDR3 spells CASSISGHSQPQHF. The CDR3 DNA follows: TGTGCCAGCAGTATATCGGGACACTCCCAGCCCCAGCATTTT.

There are many counts of this clonotype. J is TRBJ2-3 and V is TRBV7-8, with 11 bases identical to TRBD2. Germline V gene lookup returns CDR1 SGHVS and CDR2 FQNEAQ. The CDR3 spans 16 residues. With 4 bases clipped from V and 5 bases from J, the junction kept 8 bases outside the gene matches. CDR3 bases: TGTGCCAGCAGCTCCTACACTAGCGGGAGCGGAGATACGCAGTATTTT. Protein sequence: CASSSYTSGSGDTQYF.

This clonotype was counted at least ten times. The gene calls are TRBV15 and TRBJ2-3; 11 nucleotides line up with TRBD1. The CDR3 has 15 amino acids. Losses at the gene ends were 3 bases for V and 6 bases for J; bases not matched to a gene: 5. Germline CDR1 is LNHNV and CDR2 is YYDKDF (reference sequence). CDR3 in amino acids: CATSSGTGGTDTQYF. In DNA, the CDR3 is TGTGCCACCAGCAGTGGGACAGGGGGAACTGATACGCAGTATTTT.

This clonotype was picked up many times. The chain recombines TRBV7-3 with TRBJ2-1; a possible D gene is TRBD2 (6 bases). V gave up 2 bases and J gave up 5 bases, with 10 bases separating them. The CDR3 consists of 14 residues. CDR1 is SGHTA and CDR2 is FQGTGA in the germline V gene. CDR3 coding DNA: TGTGCCAGCAGCTTACCGGGACTCCACAATGAGCAGTTCTTC. It specifies CASSLPGLHNEQFF.

A few counts support this clonotype. The rearrangement joins TRBV29-1 to TRBJ2-1; TRBD2 matches at 11 bases. With V trimmed by 3 bases and J by 2 bases, 9 bases remained unmatched. The CDR3 covers 17 residues. The germline V gene encodes CDR1 SQVTM and CDR2 ANQGSEA. The CDR3 region has the DNA TGCAGCGTTGAGAGGCCTAGCGGGAGGTCCCCCTACAATGAGCAGTTCTTC. This codes for CSVERPSGRSPYNEQFF.

The sample holds many counts of this clonotype. J is TRBJ2-5 and V is TRBV6-2 or TRBV6-3, with D hard to call. Germline CDR1 and CDR2: MNHEY and SVGEGT. V was clipped by 6 bases and J by 1 base, with 15 bases between them. The CDR3 consists of 15 residues. CDR3 sequence (DNA): TGTGCCAGCAGACGCCTCCCGGACCGCCAAGAGACCCAGTACTTC. This translates into CASRRLPDRQETQYF.

This clonotype appeared many times. This rearrangement joins TRBV28 to TRBJ2-7; D ambiguous. Per the germline V gene, CDR1 is MDHEN and CDR2 is SYDVKM. This CDR3 contains 12 residues. The V end lost 7 bases, the J end lost 0 bases, and 7 bases lay between the germline ends. This CDR3 reads CASNTASYEQYF. In nucleotides, the CDR3 is TGTGCCAGCAACACGGCCTCCTACGAGCAGTACTTC.

The chain carries TRBV5-6 and TRBJ2-5; 8 nucleotides line up with TRBD2. This CDR3 is built from 16 residues. Looked up from germline, CDR1 is SGHDT and CDR2 is YYEEEE. J gave up 5 bases and V 0 bases, and 9 bases lay outside the gene matches. The chain's CDR3 is CASSLGGGRSWETQYF. DNA of the CDR3: TGTGCCAGCAGCTTGGGTGGCGGGAGGTCTTGGGAGACCCAGTACTTC. Full variable domain (rest looked up from reference TRBV5-6 and TRBJ2-5): DAGVTQSPTHLIKTRGQQVTLRCSPKSGHDTVSWYQQALGQGPQFIFQYYEEEERQRGNFPDRFSGHQFPNYSSELNVNALLLGDSALYLCASSLGGGRSWETQYFGPGTRLLVL.

This clonotype was counted many times. This rearrangement joins TRBV11-2 to TRBJ2-2; no firm D call. This CDR3 comprises 14 residues. V was clipped by 1 base and J by 5 bases, with 8 bases between them. Germline V CDR1 and CDR2: SGHAT, FQNNGV. In DNA, the CDR3 is TGTGCCAGCAGCTTAGGACGGGTGACCGGGGAGCTGTTTTTT. Translating it yields CASSLGRVTGELFF. The complete variable domain, with remaining parts taken from reference TRBV11-2 and TRBJ2-2, reads EAGVAQSPRYKIIEKRQSVAFWCNPISGHATLYWYQQILGQGPKLLIQFQNNGVVDDSQLPKDRFSAERLKGVDSTLKIQPAKLEDSAVYLCASSLGRVTGELFFGEGSRLTVL.

This clonotype occurred a few times. The V and J genes are TRBV6-1 and TRBJ2-5, with a weak D call TRBD1 (6 bases). The CDR3 sequence is 15 residues long. The ends were cut back, 3 bases at V and 4 bases at J, with 15 bases in the middle. Germline CDR1 reads MNHNS; CDR2 reads SASEGT. CDR3 protein: CASSEIEGVGETQYF. The CDR3 coding sequence is TGTGCCAGCAGTGAGATCGAGGGGGTGGGAGAGACCCAGTACTTC.

This clonotype was picked up many times. In nucleotides, the CDR3 is TGCAGTGCTAGAGACCGGGACAATCAGAATCAGCCCCAGCATTTT. This sequence encodes CSARDRDNQNQPQHF. This rearrangement joins TRBV20-1 to TRBJ1-5, with TRBD1 as a possible D gene (6 bases). Trimming left V 0 bases short and J 4 bases short, with 13 bases between. This CDR3 has 15 residues. Per the germline V gene, CDR1 is DFQATT and CDR2 is SNEGSKA (reference sequence).

Comment on this clonotype: A much larger clone differs from this one at a single base, so this may be a read error. The V call is TRBV6-1, the J call TRBJ1-5; D uncertain. This CDR3 spans 15 amino acids. Germline CDR1 MNHNS, CDR2 SASEGT. In DNA form, the CDR3 reads TGTGCCAGCAGTGAAGTCCCCGGTAGCGATCAGCCCCAGCATTTT. As protein: CASSEVPGSDQPQHF.